What follows are 14 T cell receptor beta chains derived from one specimen sequenced in a study of shared clonotypes between healthy human individuals. Produced via immunoSEQ multiplex PCR; TCRdb's table is partial and in-frame only. The table records approximately 2.3 million clones, 85% to 95% of them present only once. The sample comprised naive CD4+ T cells from PBMCs. Subset here: CD45RA+ positively selected. These receptors were taken from a man younger than 30 in good health. Some clones in this sample may be carry-over from other donors' samples.

The gene calls are TRBV7-9 and TRBJ1-2; D is perhaps TRBD1 (6 bases). Per the germline V gene, CDR1 is SEHNR and CDR2 is FQNEAQ (reference sequence). The V gene lost 1 base and the J gene lost 8 bases, with 14 bases spanning the gap. The CDR3 sequence is 14 residues long. The CDR3 loop reads CASSLGQAFSGYTF. CDR3 sequence (DNA): TGTGCCAGCAGCTTAGGACAGGCTTTCTCGGGCTACACCTTC. Full variable domain (outside the CDR3, taken from reference TRBV7-9 and TRBJ1-2): DTGVSQNPRHKITKRGQNVTFRCDPISEHNRLYWYRQTLGQGPEFLTYFQNEAQLEKSRLLSDRFSAERPKGSFSTLEIQRTEQGDSAMYLCASSLGQAFSGYTFGSGTRLTVV.

CDR3 coding DNA: TGCGCCAGCAGCGCGCCCGGGACAGGGGGCCGGAATGAGCAGTTCTTC. This encodes CASSAPGTGGRNEQFF. This chain connects TRBV5-1 to TRBJ2-1; 12 bases map to TRBD1. The CDR3 consists of 16 residues. From germline, CDR1 is SGHRS and CDR2 YFSETQ. The trim removed 4 bases at V and 7 bases at J, leaving 9 bases unmatched.

Concerning this clone itself: Other DNA sequences from this sample encode an identical CDR3 as well. The chain employs TRBV28 and TRBJ2-1; D not certain. CDR3 length: 11 residues. The V end lost 8 bases, the J end lost 4 bases, and 6 bases lay between the germline ends. Germline V gives CDR1 MDHEN, CDR2 SYDVKM. The CDR3 loop is CASGPYNEQFF. The CDR3 DNA is TGTGCCAGCGGACCTTACAATGAGCAGTTCTTC.

V usage is TRBV29-1 and J usage is TRBJ2-7; 11 nucleotides align to TRBD2. V was clipped by 7 bases and J by 3 bases; unmatched bases: 23. The germline V gene has CDR1 SQVTM and CDR2 ANQGSEA. The CDR3 loop spans 19 amino acids. This CDR3 is CSAVHPRITSGSRSYEQYF. As DNA, the CDR3 is TGCAGCGCCGTCCACCCCCGAATCACTAGCGGGAGTCGTAGCTACGAGCAGTACTTC.

The V call is TRBV5-1, the J call TRBJ1-3; D call uncertain. CDR1 and CDR2 (germline): SGHRS, YFSETQ. V lost 4 bases, J lost 3 bases, and 11 bases lay in between. The CDR3 has 14 amino acids. CDR3 amino acids: CASSPTEGGNTIYF. Here the CDR3 DNA reads TGCGCCAGCAGCCCGACGGAGGGTGGAAACACCATATATTTT. The full variable domain, its missing parts supplied by reference TRBV5-1 and TRBJ1-3, is KAGVTQTPRYLIKTRGQQVTLSCSPISGHRSVSWYQQTPGQGLQFLFEYFSETQRNKGNFPGRFSGRQFSNSRSEMNVSTLELGDSALYLCASSPTEGGNTIYFGEGSWLTVV.

The chain has TRBV28 and TRBJ1-3, with a tentative D call TRBD1 (5 bases). Deletions cut 4 bases from V and 8 bases from J, with 18 bases between. This CDR3 spans 15 amino acids. The germline V gene encodes CDR1 MDHEN and CDR2 SYDVKM. This CDR3 is CASSSAGTTWDTIYF. The DNA for the CDR3 is TGTGCCAGCAGTTCTGCGGGGACCACTTGGGACACCATATATTTT.

V and J are TRBV7-9 and TRBJ1-1; D call uncertain. The V gene's germline CDR1 is SEHNR and CDR2 FQNEAQ (reference sequence). CDR3 size: 16 residues. Deletions cut 1 base from V and 4 bases from J, with 16 bases between. The CDR3 sequence is CASSLGRWVTSTEAFF. The CDR3, as DNA: TGTGCCAGCAGCTTAGGGCGGTGGGTAACCTCCACTGAAGCTTTCTTT.

On this clone: The same CDR3 is also encoded by other DNA sequences in this sample. This chain uses TRBV18 with TRBJ2-5; unclear D gene. Trimming cost V 3 bases and J 4 bases, with 6 bases left between them. This CDR3 region has 12 residues. Germline CDR1 is KGHSH and CDR2 is LQKENI. The CDR3 spells CASSPIPETQYF. Written as DNA, the CDR3 is TGTGCCAGCTCACCTATCCCAGAGACCCAGTACTTC.

The chain joins TRBV9 to TRBJ2-2; 10 bases map to TRBD1. Germline CDR1 reads SGDLS; CDR2 reads YYNGEE. This CDR3 has 15 amino acids. V lost 5 bases and J lost 5; bases outside the gene matches: 6. CDR3 coding DNA: TGTGCCAGCAGTGACAGGGGGCTCGTAACCGGGGAGCTGTTTTTT. Translated, it gives CASSDRGLVTGELFF.

This clone was counted a few times. The chain combines TRBV5-1 with TRBJ1-1, with 7 bases matching TRBD1. CDR3 length equals 14 residues. Germline-derived CDR1 and CDR2 are SGHRS and YFSETQ. After removal of 3 bases from V and 3 bases from J, the junction contained 5 bases not matched to a gene. The DNA for the CDR3 is TGCGCCAGCAGCTCTACAGGGGACTACACTGAAGCTTTCTTT. The encoded protein is CASSSTGDYTEAFF.

The J gene is TRBJ2-7, the V gene TRBV11-2; 11 bases are shared with TRBD1. The CDR3 has 17 residues. V trimming: 0 bases; J trimming: 4 bases; junction bases outside the gene matches: 8. The germline gives CDR1 SGHAT, CDR2 FQNNGV. CDR3 bases: TGTGCCAGCAGCTTAGATCTCAGGACAGGGGGCCCGTACGAGCAGTACTTC. Encoded protein: CASSLDLRTGGPYEQYF.

This chain links TRBV28 with TRBJ1-1; D might be TRBD1 (6 bases). This CDR3 spans 15 amino acids. V shed 4 bases and J shed 3 bases, with 15 bases lying between them. Germline V gives CDR1 MDHEN, CDR2 SYDVKM. CDR3 sequence reads: CASSSFRGADTEAFF. CDR3 DNA: TGTGCCAGCAGTTCGTTCCGGGGGGCGGACACTGAAGCTTTCTTT.

This chain uses TRBV6-5 with TRBJ2-7; 9 positions agree with TRBD1. Germline trimming cut 4 bases from V and 7 bases from J; bases unmatched to any gene: 5. This CDR3 has 13 residues. The germline V gene has CDR1 MNHEY and CDR2 SVGAGI. This CDR3 is CASSLDRGVEQYF. Written as DNA, the CDR3 is TGTGCCAGCAGTTTGGACAGGGGAGTTGAGCAGTACTTC.

Notes on this clone: Germline is not matched at one junction end, which may reflect a read error. The chain combines TRBV18 with TRBJ1-5; a possible D gene is TRBD1 (6 bases). This CDR3 contains 17 residues. Looked up from germline, CDR1 is KGHSH and CDR2 is LQKENI. In DNA form, the CDR3 reads TGTGCCAGCTCATCACCAGAGGGGGTTTATAGCAATCAGCCCCAGCATTTT. Protein: CASSSPEGVYSNQPQHF. The variable domain in full, with the rest retrieved from reference TRBV18 and TRBJ1-5, is NAGVMQNPRHLVRRRGQEARLRCSPMKGHSHVYWYRQLPEEGLKFMVYLQKENIIDESGMPKERFSAEFPKEGPSILRIQQVVRGDSAAYFCASSSPEGVYSNQPQHFGDGTRLSIL.